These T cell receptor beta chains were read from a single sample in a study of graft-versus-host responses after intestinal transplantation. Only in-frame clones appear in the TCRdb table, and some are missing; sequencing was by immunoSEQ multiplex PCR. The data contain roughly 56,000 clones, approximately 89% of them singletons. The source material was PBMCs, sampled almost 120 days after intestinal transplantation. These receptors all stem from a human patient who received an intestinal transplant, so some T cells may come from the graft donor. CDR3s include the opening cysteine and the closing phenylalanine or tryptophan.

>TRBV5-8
CASSYGPAPYEQYF
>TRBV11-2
CASSLPTGRIGNEQFF
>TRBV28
CASSFGSGVNNEQFF
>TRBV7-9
CASSLDDTTYEQYF
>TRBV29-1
CSVEAVQGIVYNEQFF
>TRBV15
CATRPLTSGLSYEQYF
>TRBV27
CASMGGLPGEQYF
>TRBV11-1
CASSFSATGGHEQYF
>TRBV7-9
CASSSLPGRGNEKLFF
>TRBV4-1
CASSQFEEQYF
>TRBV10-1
CASSEIWTGCNQPQHF
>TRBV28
CASSFPRVLAAVVETQYF
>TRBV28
CASGRAGKGTGELFF
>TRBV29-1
CSSSTGGYEQFF
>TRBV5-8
CASSLRTGSGNTIYF
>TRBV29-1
CSVVLEGPSYEQYF
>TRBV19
CASSEGQGAIYEQYF
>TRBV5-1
CASSLLGETYEQYF
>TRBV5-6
CASSNPRAGSDTQYF
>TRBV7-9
CASSRTSPEVDEQFF
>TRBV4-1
CASSQDKGGRARETQYF
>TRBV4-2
CASSQGVSAGPSSYEQYF
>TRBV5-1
CASSLSWEAPYEQYF
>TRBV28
CASSYRGYEQYF
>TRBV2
CASLGSDTEAFF
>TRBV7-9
CASSLGPGGRTGELFF
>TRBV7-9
CASRTGTEETQYF
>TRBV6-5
CASSYNLGLYNEQFF
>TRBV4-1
CASSQASAAGHEQYF
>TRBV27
CASSTETGLEQYF
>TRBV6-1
CASSVDPDGEAVGETQYF
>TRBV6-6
CASGRRGEELFF
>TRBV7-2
CASSFWGAPYNEQFF
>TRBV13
CASSPRVTGELFF
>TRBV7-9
CASSPSRVGQETQYF
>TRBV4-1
CASSQLTGGGWYGYTF
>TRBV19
CASSGGRKIEAGELFF
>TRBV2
CASSGGGYTF
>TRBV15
CATSRGPSSYEQYF
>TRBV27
CASSSPLRGGSYEQYF
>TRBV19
CASDESGPNTALHTEAFF
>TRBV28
CASSPRRDYEQYF
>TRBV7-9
CASSSALASYEQYF
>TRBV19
CASSTSSGRHNEQFF
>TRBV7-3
CASSPHGRLGMVEQFF
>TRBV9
CASSAGLAESTDTQYF
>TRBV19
CASSIRGLAGDSETQYF
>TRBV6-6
CASSWTDNEAFF
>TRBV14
CASSQALGALRAGGSSYNEQFF